The entry below describes one T cell receptor beta chain. These data originate in a study of blood T cell repertoires in COVID-19. Study-level background: The study drew acute and convalescent COVID-19 samples from the United States, Italy and Spain. In each case, the material was cDNA or gDNA derived from T cells, B-cell-depleted T cells, or PBMCs.

The CDR3 runs 14 residues. Germline V gene lookup returns CDR1 SGHNT and CDR2 YYREEE (reference sequence). Trimming removed 1 base from V and 3 bases from J, with 10 bases in between. Per the authors' pipeline: It was from reference gene primer amplification that nucleated cell counts were estimated. TCRdb's copy holds only in-frame clones and misses some; the assay was immunoSEQ multiplex PCR. The V and J calls and the clone size are those of that table, but D and trimming were determined from the DNA. The sample records around 270,000 clones, around 89% being singletons. This sequence joins TRBV5-4 and TRBJ1-2, with D unresolved. The sample consisted of peripheral blood. The source of this sequence is a man aged 30 to 45 with acute or convalescent COVID-19. The CDR3 DNA is TGTGCCAGCAGCTTGTGGGCGGGTGACTATGGCTACACCTTC. Its translation is CASSLWAGDYGYTF.